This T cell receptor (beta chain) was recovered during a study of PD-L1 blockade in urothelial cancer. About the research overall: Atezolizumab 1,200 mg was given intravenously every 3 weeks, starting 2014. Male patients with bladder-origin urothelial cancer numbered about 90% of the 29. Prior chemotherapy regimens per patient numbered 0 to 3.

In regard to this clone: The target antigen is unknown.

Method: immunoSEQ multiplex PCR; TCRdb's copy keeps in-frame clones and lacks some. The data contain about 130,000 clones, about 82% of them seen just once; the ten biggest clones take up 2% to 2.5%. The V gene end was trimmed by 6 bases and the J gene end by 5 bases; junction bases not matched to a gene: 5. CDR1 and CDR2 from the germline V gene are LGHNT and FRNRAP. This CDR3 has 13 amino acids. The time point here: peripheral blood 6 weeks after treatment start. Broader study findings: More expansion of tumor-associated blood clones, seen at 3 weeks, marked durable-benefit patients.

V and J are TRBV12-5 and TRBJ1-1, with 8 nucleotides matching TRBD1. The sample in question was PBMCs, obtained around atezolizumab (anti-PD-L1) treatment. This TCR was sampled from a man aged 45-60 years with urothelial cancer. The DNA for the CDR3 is TGTGCTAGTGGACAGGGGGGAGGAACTGAAGCTTTCTTT. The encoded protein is CASGQGGGTEAFF. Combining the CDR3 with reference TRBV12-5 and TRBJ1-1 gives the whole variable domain DARVTQTPRHKVTEMGQEVTMRCQPILGHNTVFWYRQTMMQGLELLAYFRNRAPLDDSGMPKDRFSAEMPDATLATLKIQPSEPRDSAVYFCASGQGGGTEAFFGQGTRLTVV.